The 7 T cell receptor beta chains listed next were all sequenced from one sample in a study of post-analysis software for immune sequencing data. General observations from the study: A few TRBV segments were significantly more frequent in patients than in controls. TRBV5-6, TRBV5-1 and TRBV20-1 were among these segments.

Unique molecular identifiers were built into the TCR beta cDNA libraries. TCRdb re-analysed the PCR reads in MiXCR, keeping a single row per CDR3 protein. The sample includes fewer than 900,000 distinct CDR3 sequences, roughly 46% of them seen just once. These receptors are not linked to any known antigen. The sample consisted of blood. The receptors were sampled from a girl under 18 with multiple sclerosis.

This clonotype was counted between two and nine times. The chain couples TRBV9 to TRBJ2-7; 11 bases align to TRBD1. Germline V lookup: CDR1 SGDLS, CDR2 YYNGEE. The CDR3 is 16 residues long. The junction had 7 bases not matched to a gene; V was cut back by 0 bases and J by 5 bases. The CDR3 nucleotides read TGTGCCAGCAGCGTAGCTCCGGACAGGGGGCTCGACGAGCAGTACTTC. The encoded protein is CASSVAPDRGLDEQYF.

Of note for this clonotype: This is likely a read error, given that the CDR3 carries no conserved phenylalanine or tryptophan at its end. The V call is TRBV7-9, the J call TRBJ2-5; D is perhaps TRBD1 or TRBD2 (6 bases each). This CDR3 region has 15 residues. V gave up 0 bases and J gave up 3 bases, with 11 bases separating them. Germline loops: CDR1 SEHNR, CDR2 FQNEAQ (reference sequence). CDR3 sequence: CASSLALGGKETQYS. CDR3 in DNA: TGTGCCAGCAGCTTAGCGTTGGGGGGCAAAGAGACCCAGTACTCC.

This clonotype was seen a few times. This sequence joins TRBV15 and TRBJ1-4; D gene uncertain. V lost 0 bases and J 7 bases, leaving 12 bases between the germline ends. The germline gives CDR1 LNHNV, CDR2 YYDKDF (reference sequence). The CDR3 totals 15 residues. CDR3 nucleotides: TGTGCCACCAGCAGAGATGGGGTCGGGTCTGAAAAACTGTTTTTT. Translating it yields CATSRDGVGSEKLFF.

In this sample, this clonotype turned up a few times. In DNA form, the CDR3 reads TGTGCCAGCAGCGCCCGGACTAGCGGGAGAGAGACCCAGTACTTC. Its protein is CASSARTSGRETQYF. The rearrangement uses TRBV14 and TRBJ2-5, with 13 bases fitting TRBD2. The V gene end was trimmed by 5 bases and the J gene end by 4 bases; junction bases not matched to a gene: 4. This CDR3 comprises 15 residues. CDR1 is SGHDN, CDR2 FVKESK, per germline.

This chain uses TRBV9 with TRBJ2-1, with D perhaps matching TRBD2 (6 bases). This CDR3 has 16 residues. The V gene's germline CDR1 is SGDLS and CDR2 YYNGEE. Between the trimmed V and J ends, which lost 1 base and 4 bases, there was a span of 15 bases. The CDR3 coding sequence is TGTGCCAGCAGCGTACTGGAAGGGGCGGGATACAATGAGCAGTTCTTC. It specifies CASSVLEGAGYNEQFF.

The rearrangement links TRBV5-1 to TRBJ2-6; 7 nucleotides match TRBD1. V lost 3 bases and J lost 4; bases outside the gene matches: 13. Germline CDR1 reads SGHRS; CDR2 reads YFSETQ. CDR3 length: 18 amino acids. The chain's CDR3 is CASSYWTNRGTGANVLTF. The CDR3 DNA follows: TGCGCCAGCAGCTACTGGACCAACAGGGGAACCGGGGCCAACGTCCTGACTTTC.

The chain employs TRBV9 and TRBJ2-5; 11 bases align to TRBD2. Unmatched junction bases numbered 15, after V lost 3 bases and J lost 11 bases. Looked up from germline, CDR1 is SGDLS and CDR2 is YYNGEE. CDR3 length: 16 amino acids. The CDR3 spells CASSADRLAGRAEQYF. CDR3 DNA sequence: TGTGCCAGCAGCGCCGACCGACTAGCGGGAAGGGCTGAGCAGTACTTC.